The sequence of this TCR beta chain was determined in a study of T cell repertoires in ileal Crohn's disease. Whole-study context: At surgery, under 40% of patients smoked, with median disease duration about eight years. Postoperative therapy was given to about half: eleven to twelve thiopurines, around 18 anti-TNF agents.

Study observations and caveats: Compared with CD4 T cells, sorted CD8 cells carried more expanded clones. Active smokers at surgery had more clonal expansions than non-smokers.

This sample's time point: proximal margin of the surgical specimen (macroscopically non-inflamed). The table came from immunoSEQ multiplex PCR; TCRdb's copy has only in-frame clones and leaves some out. The sample yields 4,500 to 6,500 clones, roughly 84% seen once. Regarding this clone: What it binds is not known.

V dropped 0 bases and J dropped 0 bases, with 12 bases sitting between them. The CDR3 sequence is 16 residues long. Germline V gene data show CDR1 as SGHDT and CDR2 as YYEEEE. The sequence came from an adult with Crohn's disease. The sample was ileal tissue. J is TRBJ1-2 and V is TRBV5-6; tentatively, D is TRBD1 (5 bases). The CDR3 reads CASSLAAQGANYGYTF. For the CDR3, the DNA is TGTGCCAGCAGCTTGGCCGCGCAGGGAGCTAACTATGGCTACACCTTC.